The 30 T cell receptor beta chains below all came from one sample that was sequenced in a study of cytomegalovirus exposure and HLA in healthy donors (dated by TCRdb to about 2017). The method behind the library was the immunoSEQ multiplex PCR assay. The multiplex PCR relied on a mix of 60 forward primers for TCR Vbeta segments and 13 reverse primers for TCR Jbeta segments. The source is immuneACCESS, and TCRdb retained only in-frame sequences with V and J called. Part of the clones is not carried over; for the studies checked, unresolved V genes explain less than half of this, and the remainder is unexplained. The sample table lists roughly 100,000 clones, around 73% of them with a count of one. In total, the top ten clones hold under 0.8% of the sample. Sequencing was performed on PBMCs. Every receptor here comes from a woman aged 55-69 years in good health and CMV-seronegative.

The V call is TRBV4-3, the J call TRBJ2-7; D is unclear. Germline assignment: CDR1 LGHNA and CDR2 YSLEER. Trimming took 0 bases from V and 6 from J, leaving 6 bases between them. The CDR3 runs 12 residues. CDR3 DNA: TGCGCCAGCAGCCAAGACTCCCGCGAGCAGTACTTC. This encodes CASSQDSREQYF.

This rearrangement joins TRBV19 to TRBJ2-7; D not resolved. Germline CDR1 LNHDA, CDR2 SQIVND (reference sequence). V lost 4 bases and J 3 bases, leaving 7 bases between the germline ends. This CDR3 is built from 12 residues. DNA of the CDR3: TGTGCCAGTAGTAGCGGAATCTACGAGCAGTACTTC. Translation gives CASSSGIYEQYF.

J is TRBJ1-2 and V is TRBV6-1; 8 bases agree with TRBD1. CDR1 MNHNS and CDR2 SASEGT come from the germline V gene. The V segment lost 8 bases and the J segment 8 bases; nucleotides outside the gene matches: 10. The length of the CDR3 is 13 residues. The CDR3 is CASYLRQGRGYTF. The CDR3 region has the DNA TGTGCCAGCTATCTAAGACAGGGGAGAGGCTACACCTTC.

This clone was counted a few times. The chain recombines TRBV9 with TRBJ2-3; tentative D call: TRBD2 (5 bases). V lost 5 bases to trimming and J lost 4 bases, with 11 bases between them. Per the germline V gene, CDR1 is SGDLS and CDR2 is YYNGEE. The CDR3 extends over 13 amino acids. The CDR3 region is CASRKMEADTQYF. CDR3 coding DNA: TGTGCCAGCAGAAAGATGGAGGCAGATACGCAGTATTTT.

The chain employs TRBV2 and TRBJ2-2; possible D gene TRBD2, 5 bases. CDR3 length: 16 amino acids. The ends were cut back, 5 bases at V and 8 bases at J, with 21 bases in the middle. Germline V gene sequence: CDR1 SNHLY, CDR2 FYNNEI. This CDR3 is CASSPRTPEGGGELFF. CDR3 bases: TGTGCCAGCAGTCCTAGGACTCCTGAAGGTGGAGGGGAGCTGTTTTTT.

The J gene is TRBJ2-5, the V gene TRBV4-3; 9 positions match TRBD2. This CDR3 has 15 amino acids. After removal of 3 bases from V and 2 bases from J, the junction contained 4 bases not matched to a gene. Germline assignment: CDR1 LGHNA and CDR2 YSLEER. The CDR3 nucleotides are TGCGCCAGCAGCCATAGCGGGAGAGATCAAGAGACCCAGTACTTC. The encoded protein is CASSHSGRDQETQYF.

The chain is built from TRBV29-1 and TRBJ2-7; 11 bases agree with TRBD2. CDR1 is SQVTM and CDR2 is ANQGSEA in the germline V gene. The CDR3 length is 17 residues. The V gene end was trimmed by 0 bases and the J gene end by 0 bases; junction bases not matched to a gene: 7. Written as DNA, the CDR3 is TGCAGCGTTGAAGACCCCGGGACTAGCGGCAGCTCCTACGAGCAGTACTTC. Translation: CSVEDPGTSGSSYEQYF.

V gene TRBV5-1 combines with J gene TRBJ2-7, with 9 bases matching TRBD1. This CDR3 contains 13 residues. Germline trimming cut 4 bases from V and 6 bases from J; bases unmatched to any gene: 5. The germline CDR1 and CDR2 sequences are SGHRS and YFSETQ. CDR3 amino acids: CASSPGQGSEQYF. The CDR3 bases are TGCGCCAGCAGCCCCGGACAGGGGAGCGAGCAGTACTTC. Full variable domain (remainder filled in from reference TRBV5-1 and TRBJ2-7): KAGVTQTPRYLIKTRGQQVTLSCSPISGHRSVSWYQQTPGQGLQFLFEYFSETQRNKGNFPGRFSGRQFSNSRSEMNVSTLELGDSALYLCASSPGQGSEQYFGPGTRLTVT.

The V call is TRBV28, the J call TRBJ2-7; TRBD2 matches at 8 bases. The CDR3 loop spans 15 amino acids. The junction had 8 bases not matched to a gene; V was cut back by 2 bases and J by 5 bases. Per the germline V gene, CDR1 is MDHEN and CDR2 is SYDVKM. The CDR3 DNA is TGTGCCAGCAGTTTAACGGGGGGGCGGTTCGACGAGCAGTACTTC. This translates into CASSLTGGRFDEQYF.

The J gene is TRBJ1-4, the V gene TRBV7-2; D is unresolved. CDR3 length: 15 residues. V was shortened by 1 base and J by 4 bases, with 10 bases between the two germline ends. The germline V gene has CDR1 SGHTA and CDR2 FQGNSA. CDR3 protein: CASSLVAGSNEKLFF. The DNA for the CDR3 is TGTGCCAGCAGCTTAGTTGCCGGGAGTAATGAAAAACTGTTTTTT.

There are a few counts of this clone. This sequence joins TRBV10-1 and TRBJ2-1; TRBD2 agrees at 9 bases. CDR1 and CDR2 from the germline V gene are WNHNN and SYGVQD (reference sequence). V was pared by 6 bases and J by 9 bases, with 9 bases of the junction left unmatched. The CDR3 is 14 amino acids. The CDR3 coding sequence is TGCGCCAGCAGCGAAATAGCGGGGGCGGGTGAGCAGTTCTTC. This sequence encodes CASSEIAGAGEQFF.

The chain's CDR3 is CAITTDSGNPHEQFF. Written as DNA, the CDR3 is TGTGCCATCACCACGGATAGCGGGAACCCCCATGAGCAGTTCTTC. This rearrangement joins TRBV10-3 to TRBJ2-1; TRBD2 matches at 8 bases. Germline V gene sequence: CDR1 ENHRY, CDR2 SYGVKD. The J segment lost 8 bases and the V segment lost 7 bases, leaving 13 bases of the junction unmatched. This CDR3 comprises 15 residues.

The CDR3 here is CASRAVSSYNEQFF. The CDR3 nucleotides are TGTGCCAGCAGGGCGGTTAGCTCCTACAATGAGCAGTTCTTC. The gene calls are TRBV2 and TRBJ2-1; D is unresolved. The V and J ends lost 6 bases and 0 bases respectively, with 9 bases between them. CDR1 is SNHLY and CDR2 is FYNNEI in the germline V gene. This CDR3 spans 14 amino acids.

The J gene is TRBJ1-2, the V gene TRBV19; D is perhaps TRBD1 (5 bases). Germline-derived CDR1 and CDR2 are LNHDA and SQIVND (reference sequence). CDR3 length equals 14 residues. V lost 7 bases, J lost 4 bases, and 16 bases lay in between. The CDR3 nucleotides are TGTGCCAGTAAGGGGTCAGAAATACTCTATGGCTACACCTTC. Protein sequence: CASKGSEILYGYTF.

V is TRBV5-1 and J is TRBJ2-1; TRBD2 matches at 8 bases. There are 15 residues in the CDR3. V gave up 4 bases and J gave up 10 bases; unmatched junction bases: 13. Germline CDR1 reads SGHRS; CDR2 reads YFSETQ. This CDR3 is CASSEAGEFSLEQFF. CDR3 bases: TGCGCCAGCAGCGAAGCGGGAGAGTTTTCTCTGGAGCAGTTCTTC.

As DNA, the CDR3 is TGTGCCAGCAGCGCCCGCGGGACTAGCGGTCCCTACGAGCAGTACTTC. Amino acid sequence: CASSARGTSGPYEQYF. V and J are TRBV7-9 and TRBJ2-7, with 11 bases fitting TRBD2. This CDR3 is built from 16 residues. V was pared by 5 bases and J by 2 bases, with 8 bases of the junction left unmatched. Germline assignment: CDR1 SEHNR and CDR2 FQNEAQ (reference sequence). Using reference TRBV7-9 and TRBJ2-7 for the parts outside the CDR3, the full variable domain is DTGVSQNPRHKITKRGQNVTFRCDPISEHNRLYWYRQTLGQGPEFLTYFQNEAQLEKSRLLSDRFSAERPKGSFSTLEIQRTEQGDSAMYLCASSARGTSGPYEQYFGPGTRLTVT.

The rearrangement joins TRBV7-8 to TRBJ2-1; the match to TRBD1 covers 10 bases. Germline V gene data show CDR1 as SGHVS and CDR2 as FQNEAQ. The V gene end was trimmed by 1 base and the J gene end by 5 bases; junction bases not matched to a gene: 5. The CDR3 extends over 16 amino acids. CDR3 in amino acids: CASSLVLGQGNNEQFF. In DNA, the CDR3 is TGTGCCAGCAGCTTAGTTCTGGGACAGGGGAACAATGAGCAGTTCTTC.

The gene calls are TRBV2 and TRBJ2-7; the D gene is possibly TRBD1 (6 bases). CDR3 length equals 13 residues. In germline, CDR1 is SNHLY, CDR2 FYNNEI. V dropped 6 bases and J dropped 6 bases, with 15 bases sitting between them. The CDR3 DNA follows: TGTGCCAGCAGGAGGACAGCCCCCAGCGAGCAGTACTTC. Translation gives CASRRTAPSEQYF.

The CDR3 is CATSRDLGQDTDTQYF. The CDR3 coding sequence is TGTGCCACCAGCAGAGATCTGGGACAGGACACAGATACGCAGTATTTT. V usage is TRBV15 and J usage is TRBJ2-3, with 8 bases that match TRBD1. With V trimmed by 0 bases and J by 2 bases, 4 bases remained unmatched. The CDR3 covers 16 residues. Germline CDR1 is LNHNV and CDR2 is YYDKDF (reference sequence).

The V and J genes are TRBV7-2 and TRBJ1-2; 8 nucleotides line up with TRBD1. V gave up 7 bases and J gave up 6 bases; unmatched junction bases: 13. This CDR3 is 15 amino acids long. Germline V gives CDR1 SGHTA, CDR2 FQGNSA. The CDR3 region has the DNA TGTGCCAGCACCCAAATAAACTCAGGGGGCAATGGCTACACCTTC. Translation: CASTQINSGGNGYTF.

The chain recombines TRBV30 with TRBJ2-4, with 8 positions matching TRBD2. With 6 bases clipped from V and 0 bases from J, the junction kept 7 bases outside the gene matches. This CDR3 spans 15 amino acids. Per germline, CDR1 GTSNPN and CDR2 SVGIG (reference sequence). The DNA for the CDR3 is TGTGCCTGTCAACTAGCGGCCCCAGCCAAAAACATTCAGTACTTC. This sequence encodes CACQLAAPAKNIQYF.

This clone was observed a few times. The CDR3 is CASSRQGLNEKLFF. CDR3 DNA sequence: TGTGCCAGCAGCCGACAGGGGCTTAATGAAAAACTGTTTTTT. The chain is built from TRBV6-6 and TRBJ1-4; 8 bases are shared with TRBD1. V was clipped by 6 bases and J by 4 bases; unmatched bases: 4. CDR1 and CDR2 (germline): MNHNY, SVGAGI (reference sequence). This CDR3 has 14 residues.

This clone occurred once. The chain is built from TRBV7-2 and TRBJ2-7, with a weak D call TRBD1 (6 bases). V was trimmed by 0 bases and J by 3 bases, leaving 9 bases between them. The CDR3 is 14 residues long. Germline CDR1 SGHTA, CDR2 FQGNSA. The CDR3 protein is CASSLAGTNYEQYF. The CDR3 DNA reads TGTGCCAGCAGCTTAGCTGGGACAAACTACGAGCAGTACTTC.

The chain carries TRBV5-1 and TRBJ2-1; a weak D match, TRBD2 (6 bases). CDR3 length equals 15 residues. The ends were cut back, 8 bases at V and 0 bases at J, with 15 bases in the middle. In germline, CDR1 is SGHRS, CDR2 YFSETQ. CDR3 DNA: TGCGCCAGTGGGAAGGCGGGACTCTCCTACAATGAGCAGTTCTTC. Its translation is CASGKAGLSYNEQFF.

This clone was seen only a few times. The CDR3 DNA reads as TGTGCCAGCAGCTGGAGGACTGTACAAGAGACCCAGTACTTC. Its protein is CASSWRTVQETQYF. The V call is TRBV5-4, the J call TRBJ2-5; D is possibly TRBD2 (5 bases). There are 14 residues in the CDR3. Germline-derived CDR1 and CDR2 are SGHNT and YYREEE (reference sequence). The germline V and J ends were trimmed by 3 bases and 2 bases, with 11 bases remaining between them.

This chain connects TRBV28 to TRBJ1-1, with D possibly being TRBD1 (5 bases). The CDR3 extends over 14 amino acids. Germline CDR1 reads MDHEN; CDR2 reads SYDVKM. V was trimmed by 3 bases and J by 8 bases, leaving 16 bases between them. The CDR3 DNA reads TGTGCCAGCAGTTTCTTGACAGCCAGTGGAGAAGCTTTCTTT. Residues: CASSFLTASGEAFF.

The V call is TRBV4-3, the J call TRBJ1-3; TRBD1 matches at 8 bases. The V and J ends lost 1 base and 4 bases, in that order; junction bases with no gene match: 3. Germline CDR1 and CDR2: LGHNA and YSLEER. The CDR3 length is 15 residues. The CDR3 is CASSQGGQVGNTIYF. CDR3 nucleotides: TGCGCCAGCAGCCAAGGGGGACAGGTCGGAAACACCATATATTTT.

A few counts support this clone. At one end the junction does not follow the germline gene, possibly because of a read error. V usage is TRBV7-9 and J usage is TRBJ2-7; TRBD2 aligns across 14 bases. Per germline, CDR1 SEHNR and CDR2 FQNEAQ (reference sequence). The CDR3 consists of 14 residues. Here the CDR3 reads CASSGGGLAGGPHF. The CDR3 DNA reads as TGTGCCAGCAGCGGGGGAGGACTAGCGGGAGGCCCCCACTTC.

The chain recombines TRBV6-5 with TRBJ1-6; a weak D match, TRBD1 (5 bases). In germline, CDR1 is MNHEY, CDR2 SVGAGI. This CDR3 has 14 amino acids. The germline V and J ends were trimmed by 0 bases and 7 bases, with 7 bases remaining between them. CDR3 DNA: TGTGCCAGCAGTTACTCGCGGGGGAATTCACCCCTCCACTTT. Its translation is CASSYSRGNSPLHF.

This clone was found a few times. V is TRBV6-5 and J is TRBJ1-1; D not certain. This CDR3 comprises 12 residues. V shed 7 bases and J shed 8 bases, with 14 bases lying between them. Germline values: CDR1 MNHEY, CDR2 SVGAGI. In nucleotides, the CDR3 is TGTGCCAGCAATGACGTGGGCGGGGAAGCTTTCTTT. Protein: CASNDVGGEAFF.